Relative to its sample, the clone carrying this T cell receptor (beta chain) is medium-sized. This specimen comes from a study of tumor-infiltrating lymphocytes in oesophageal squamous cell carcinoma. The CDR3 is 16 residues long. V shed 6 bases and J 10 bases; nucleotides not matched to a gene: 15. TCRdb reanalysed the PCR reads using MiXCR and keeps one entry per CDR3 protein. The repertoire holds some 25,000 distinct CDR3 sequences, more than 30% seen once, with under 30% in the top ten. Sequencing was done on a sample of esophageal tumor tissue. The receptor was isolated from a male donor with esophageal squamous cell carcinoma. The gene calls are TRBV12-3 or TRBV12-4 and TRBJ2-1, with 10 bases matching TRBD2. This CDR3 reads CASRRTSGQGDQEQFF. CDR3 in DNA: TGTGCCAGCAGAAGGACTAGCGGCCAAGGGGACCAGGAGCAGTTCTTC.